This section outlines one T cell receptor beta chain sequence together with its context. The data derive from a study of siplizumab effects on memory and regulatory T cells. Assay: immunoSEQ multiplex PCR; the TCRdb copy retains only in-frame clones and omits some. The table has 70,000 to 95,000 clones, 85% to 90% seen once; the top ten hold roughly 14%. The ends were cut back, 0 bases at V and 4 bases at J, with 10 bases in the middle. The CDR3 runs 15 residues. Per germline, CDR1 MDHEN and CDR2 SYDVKM. The rearrangement uses TRBV28 and TRBJ2-1; a weak D match, TRBD2 (6 bases). Sample: CD4+ T cells sorted from blood. The sequence came from a human donor in good health. In DNA, the CDR3 is TGTGCCAGCAGTTTATGGGCGGGGCAATACAATGAGCAGTTCTTC. Protein product: CASSLWAGQYNEQFF.